A selection of T cell receptor beta chains follows, all from one sample in a study of CD8+CD57+ T cells in acquired aplastic anemia. TCRdb re-analysed the reads in MiXCR, keeping a single row per CDR3 protein. The data show around 180,000 distinct CDR3 sequences, around half seen once. Sequencing was done on a sample of sorted CD4+, CD8+, or CD8+CD57+ T cells (not recorded which) from PBMCs. These receptors were collected from a human donor with aplastic anemia. Both conserved end residues are part of each CDR3. The D gene is left open where the match is weak. Expanded clones get a size class; other rows say once, few or many, or leave the size out.

d_call	v_call	clone_size	j_call	cdr3_aa	cdr3_nt
TRBD2	TRBV11-2	NA	TRBJ2-1	CASSSTSGYNEQFF	TGTGCCAGCAGCTCTACTAGCGGGTACAATGAGCAGTTCTTC
TRBD2	TRBV20-1	many	TRBJ2-7	CSARGTLAGALYEQYF	TGCAGTGCTAGGGGCACACTAGCGGGAGCGTTATACGAGCAGTACTTC
NA	TRBV15	few	TRBJ2-5	CATSGIGGSTQYF	TGTGCCACCAGCGGAATAGGGGGTTCTACCCAGTACTTC
TRBD1	TRBV29-1	many	TRBJ1-5	CSVEEGGNNQPQHF	TGCAGCGTTGAAGAAGGGGGCAACAATCAGCCCCAGCATTTT
NA	TRBV6-1	NA	TRBJ1-5	CASSENLPGMGSNQPQHF	TGTGCCAGCAGTGAAAATCTCCCGGGGATGGGAAGCAATCAGCCCCAGCATTTT
NA	TRBV18	few	TRBJ2-2	CASSSDMSGELFF	TGTGCCAGCTCATCGGACATGAGCGGGGAGCTGTTTTTT
NA	TRBV15	few	TRBJ1-1	CATSSQQNTEAFF	TGTGCCACCAGCAGTCAACAGAACACTGAAGCTTTCTTT
TRBD1	TRBV2	NA	TRBJ1-4	CASGQGGTLNEKLFF	TGTGCCAGCGGACAGGGCGGGACGTTGAATGAAAAACTGTTTTTT
TRBD2	TRBV20-1	NA	TRBJ2-5	CSALAGGRETQYF	TGCAGTGCACTAGCGGGGGGGCGCGAGACCCAGTACTTC
TRBD2	TRBV9	few	TRBJ2-5	CASSSGLAQETQYF	TGTGCCAGCAGCTCGGGACTAGCCCAAGAGACCCAGTACTTC
TRBD2	TRBV20-1	many	TRBJ2-7	CSARGIAGTFEQYF	TGCAGTGCTAGAGGGATAGCGGGGACGTTCGAGCAGTACTTC
NA	TRBV7-8	few	TRBJ2-7	CASSLALDEQYF	TGTGCCAGCAGCTTAGCGCTTGACGAGCAGTACTTC
TRBD1	TRBV24-1	NA	TRBJ1-2	CATSGPTGASYGYTF	TGTGCCACCAGTGGCCCGACAGGGGCGAGCTATGGCTACACCTTC
NA	TRBV2	few	TRBJ2-3	CAAHRVGTDTQYF	TGTGCCGCCCACAGGGTAGGCACAGATACGCAGTATTTT